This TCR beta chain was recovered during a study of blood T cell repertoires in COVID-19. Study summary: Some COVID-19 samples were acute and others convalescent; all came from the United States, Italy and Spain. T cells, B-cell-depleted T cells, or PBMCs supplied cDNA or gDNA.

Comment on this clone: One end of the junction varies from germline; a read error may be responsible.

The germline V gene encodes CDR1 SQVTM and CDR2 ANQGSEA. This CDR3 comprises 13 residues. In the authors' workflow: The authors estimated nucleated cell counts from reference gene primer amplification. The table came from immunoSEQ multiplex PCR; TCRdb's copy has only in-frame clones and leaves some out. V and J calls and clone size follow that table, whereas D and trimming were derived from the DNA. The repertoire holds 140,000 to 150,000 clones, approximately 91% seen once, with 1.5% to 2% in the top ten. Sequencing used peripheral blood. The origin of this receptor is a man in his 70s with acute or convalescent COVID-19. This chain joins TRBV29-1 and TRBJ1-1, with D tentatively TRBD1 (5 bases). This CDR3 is CSVEPLQGSEAFF. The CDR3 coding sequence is TGCAGCGTTGAACCCCTGCAGGGTTCTGAGGCTTTCTTT.